The 8 T cell receptor beta chains below come from one sample, sequenced in a study of OX40 agonist ivuxolimab in advanced cancers. Assay: immunoSEQ multiplex PCR; the TCRdb copy retains only in-frame clones and omits some. Of some 9,600 clones listed, roughly two thirds are singletons. The sample consisted of CD4+ or CD8+ T cells sorted from blood, taken in a trial of the OX40 agonist ivuxolimab. Receptors were obtained from an adult with an advanced solid tumor such as melanoma, head and neck, liver or kidney cancer.

The chain carries TRBV7-2 and TRBJ2-3; no reliable D call. This CDR3 has 16 amino acids. Germline V gene sequence: CDR1 SGHTA, CDR2 FQGNSA. Trimming removed 5 bases from V and 0 bases from J, with 15 bases in between. Written as DNA, the CDR3 is TGTGCCAGCAGCCATCGGCAAGGCGGAAGCACAGATACGCAGTATTTT. The encoded protein is CASSHRQGGSTDTQYF.

The V call is TRBV5-4, the J call TRBJ2-7; 10 positions match TRBD1. V shed 5 bases, J shed 7 bases, and the junction held 9 bases outside the gene matches. The CDR3 is 14 residues long. Germline loops: CDR1 SGHNT, CDR2 YYREEE (reference sequence). The CDR3 loop reads CASRSGQGWGEQYF. CDR3 nucleotides: TGTGCCAGCAGATCGGGACAGGGGTGGGGTGAGCAGTACTTC.

The J gene is TRBJ2-3, the V gene TRBV7-9; D call uncertain. Trimming pared 3 bases from V and 6 bases from J, leaving 16 bases between. Germline values: CDR1 SEHNR, CDR2 FQNEAQ (reference sequence). This CDR3 region has 15 residues. DNA for the CDR3: TGTGCCAGCAGCTTCCGGCAGGCCGAGGTGGATACGCAGTATTTT. Translation: CASSFRQAEVDTQYF.

This clone came up once. CDR3 loop: CASSTPLGTSGSYEQYF. In DNA, the CDR3 is TGTGCCAGCAGCACGCCCCTCGGGACTAGCGGGAGTTACGAGCAGTACTTC. The V and J genes are TRBV7-2 and TRBJ2-7; 14 nucleotides agree with TRBD2. The CDR3 covers 17 residues. Germline CDR1 and CDR2: SGHTA and FQGNSA. V shed 5 bases, J shed 4 bases, and the junction held 10 bases outside the gene matches.

J is TRBJ2-3 and V is TRBV30; 8 bases fit TRBD1. The trim removed 3 bases at V and 6 bases at J, leaving 8 bases unmatched. The CDR3 extends over 14 amino acids. Germline V gene lookup returns CDR1 GTSNPN and CDR2 SVGIG (reference sequence). The CDR3: CAWSGTGQWDTQYF. CDR3 DNA: TGTGCCTGGAGCGGGACAGGACAATGGGATACGCAGTATTTT.

This clone turned up a few times. The chain has TRBV4-1 and TRBJ2-1, with 8 nucleotides matching TRBD2. Unmatched junction bases numbered 6, after V lost 3 bases and J lost 2 bases. CDR1 is MGHRA and CDR2 is YSYEKL in the germline V gene. The CDR3 spans 16 residues. CDR3: CASSHIGLAAYNEQFF. The CDR3 nucleotides read TGCGCCAGCAGCCACATAGGACTAGCCGCCTACAATGAGCAGTTCTTC.

This clone was seen just once. The CDR3 protein is CASGHLRGPTETQYF. The DNA of the CDR3 is TGTGCCAGCGGTCACTTGAGGGGGCCCACGGAGACCCAGTACTTC. The gene calls are TRBV7-9 and TRBJ2-5; 7 bases are a match to TRBD1. Germline CDR1 SEHNR, CDR2 FQNEAQ (reference sequence). V shed 8 bases, J shed 5 bases, and the junction held 14 bases outside the gene matches. The CDR3 spans 15 residues.

The chain recombines TRBV7-3 with TRBJ2-3, with 12 bases fitting TRBD2. The germline gives CDR1 SGHTA, CDR2 FQGTGA. V was pared by 5 bases and J by 0 bases, with 3 bases of the junction left unmatched. The CDR3 loop spans 16 amino acids. This CDR3 is CASSPGTSGSTDTQYF. CDR3 DNA sequence: TGTGCCAGCAGCCCCGGGACTAGCGGGAGCACAGATACGCAGTATTTT. Combining the CDR3 with reference TRBV7-3 and TRBJ2-3 gives the whole variable domain GAGVSQTPSNKVTEKGKYVELRCDPISGHTALYWYRQSLGQGPEFLIYFQGTGAADDSGLPNDRFFAVRPEGSVSTLKIQRTERGDSAVYLCASSPGTSGSTDTQYFGPGTRLTVL.